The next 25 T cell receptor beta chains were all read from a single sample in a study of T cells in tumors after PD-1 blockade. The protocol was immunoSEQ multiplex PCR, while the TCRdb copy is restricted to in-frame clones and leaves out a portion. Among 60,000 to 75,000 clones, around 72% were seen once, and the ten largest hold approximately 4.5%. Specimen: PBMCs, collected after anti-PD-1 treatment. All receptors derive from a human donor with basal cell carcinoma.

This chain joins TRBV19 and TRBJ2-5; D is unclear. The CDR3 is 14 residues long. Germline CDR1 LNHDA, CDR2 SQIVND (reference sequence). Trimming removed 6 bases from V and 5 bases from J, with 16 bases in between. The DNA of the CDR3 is TGTGCCAGTAGCTCAACCGGGCCGCCGGAGACCCAGTACTTC. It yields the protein CASSSTGPPETQYF.

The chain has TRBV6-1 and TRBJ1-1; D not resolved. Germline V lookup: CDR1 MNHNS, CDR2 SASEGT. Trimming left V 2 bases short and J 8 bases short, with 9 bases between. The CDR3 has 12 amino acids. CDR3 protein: CASSERAGEAFF. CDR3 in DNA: TGTGCCAGCAGTGAAAGGGCCGGGGAAGCTTTCTTT.

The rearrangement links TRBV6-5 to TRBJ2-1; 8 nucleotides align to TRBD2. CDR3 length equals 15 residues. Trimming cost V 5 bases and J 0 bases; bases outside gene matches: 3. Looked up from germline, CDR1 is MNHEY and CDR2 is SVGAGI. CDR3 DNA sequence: TGTGCCAGCAGTACCCGGGGGGGCTCCTACAATGAGCAGTTCTTC. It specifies CASSTRGGSYNEQFF.

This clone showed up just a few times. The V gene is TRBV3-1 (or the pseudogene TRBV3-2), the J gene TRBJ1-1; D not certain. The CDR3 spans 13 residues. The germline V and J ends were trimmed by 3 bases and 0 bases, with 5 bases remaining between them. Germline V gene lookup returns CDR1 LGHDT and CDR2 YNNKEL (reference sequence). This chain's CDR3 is CASSHGMNTEAFF. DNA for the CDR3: TGTGCCAGCAGCCATGGGATGAACACTGAAGCTTTCTTT.

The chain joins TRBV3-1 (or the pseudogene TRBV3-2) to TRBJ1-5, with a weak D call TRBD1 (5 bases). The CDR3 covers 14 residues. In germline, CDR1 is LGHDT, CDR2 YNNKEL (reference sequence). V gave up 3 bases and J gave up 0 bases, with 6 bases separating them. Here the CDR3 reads CASSQGHSNQPQHF. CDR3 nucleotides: TGTGCCAGCAGCCAGGGGCATAGCAATCAGCCCCAGCATTTT.

CDR3: CASSLSGRLKGEQFF. In DNA, the CDR3 is TGTGCCAGCAGTTTATCTGGTCGTCTAAAGGGTGAGCAGTTCTTC. The rearrangement joins TRBV28 to TRBJ2-1; D is uncertain. The CDR3 length is 15 residues. CDR1 MDHEN and CDR2 SYDVKM come from the germline V gene. Trimming took off 1 base at V and 9 bases at J, with 16 bases between the two ends. Variable domain in full (rest from reference TRBV28 and TRBJ2-1): DVKVTQSSRYLVKRTGEKVFLECVQDMDHENMFWYRQDPGLGLRLIYFSYDVKMKEKGDIPEGYSVSREKKERFSLILESASTNQTSMYLCASSLSGRLKGEQFFGPGTRLTVL.

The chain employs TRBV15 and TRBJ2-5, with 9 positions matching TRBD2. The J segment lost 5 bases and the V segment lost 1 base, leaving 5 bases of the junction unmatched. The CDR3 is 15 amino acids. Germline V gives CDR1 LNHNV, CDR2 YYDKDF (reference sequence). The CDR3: CATSRAGTSWETQYF. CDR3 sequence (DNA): TGTGCCACCAGCAGAGCCGGGACTAGCTGGGAGACCCAGTACTTC.

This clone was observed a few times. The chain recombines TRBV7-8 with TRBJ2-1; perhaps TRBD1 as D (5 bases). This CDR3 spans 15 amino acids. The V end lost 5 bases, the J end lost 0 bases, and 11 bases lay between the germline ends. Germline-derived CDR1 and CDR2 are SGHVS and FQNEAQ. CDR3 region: CASSRGQSSYNEQFF. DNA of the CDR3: TGTGCCAGCAGCCGAGGACAAAGCTCCTACAATGAGCAGTTCTTC.

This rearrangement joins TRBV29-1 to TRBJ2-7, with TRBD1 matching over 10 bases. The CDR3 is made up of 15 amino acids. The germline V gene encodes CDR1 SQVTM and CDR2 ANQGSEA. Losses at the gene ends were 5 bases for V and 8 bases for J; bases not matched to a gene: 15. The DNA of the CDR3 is TGCAGCGTTAATACCCCCGGGGACAGGGGCAGAAAGCAGTACTTC. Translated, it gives CSVNTPGDRGRKQYF.

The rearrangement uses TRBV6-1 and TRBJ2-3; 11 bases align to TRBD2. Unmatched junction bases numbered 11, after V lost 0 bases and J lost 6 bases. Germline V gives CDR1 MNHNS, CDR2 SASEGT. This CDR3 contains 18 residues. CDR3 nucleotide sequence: TGTGCCAGCAGTGAAGCGATTAGCGGGGGGGCCGTAGCGGATACGCAGTATTTT. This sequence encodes CASSEAISGGAVADTQYF.

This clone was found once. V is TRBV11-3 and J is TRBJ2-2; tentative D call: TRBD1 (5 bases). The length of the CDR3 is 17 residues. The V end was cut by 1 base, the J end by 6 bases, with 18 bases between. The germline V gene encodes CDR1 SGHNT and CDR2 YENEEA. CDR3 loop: CASSLGTGRTSSGELFF. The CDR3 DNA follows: TGTGCCAGCAGCTTAGGAACAGGCCGGACCTCGTCCGGGGAGCTGTTTTTT.

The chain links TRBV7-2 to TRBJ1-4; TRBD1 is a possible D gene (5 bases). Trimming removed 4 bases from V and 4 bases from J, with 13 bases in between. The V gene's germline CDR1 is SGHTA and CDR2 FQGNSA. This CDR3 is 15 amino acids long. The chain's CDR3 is CASSSPGLLNEKLFF. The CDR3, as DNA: TGTGCCAGCAGCTCACCGGGACTGCTTAATGAAAAACTGTTTTTT.

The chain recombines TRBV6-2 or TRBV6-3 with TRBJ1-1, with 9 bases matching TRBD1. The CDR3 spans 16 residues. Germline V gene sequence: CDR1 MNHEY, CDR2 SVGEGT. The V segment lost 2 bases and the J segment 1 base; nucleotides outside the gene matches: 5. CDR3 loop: CASSYGEDRGNTEAFF. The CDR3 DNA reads TGTGCCAGCAGTTACGGAGAGGACAGGGGGAACACTGAAGCTTTCTTT.

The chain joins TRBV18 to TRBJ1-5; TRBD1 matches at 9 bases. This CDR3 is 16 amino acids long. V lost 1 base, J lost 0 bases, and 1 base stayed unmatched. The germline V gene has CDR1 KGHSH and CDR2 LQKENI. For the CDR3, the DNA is TGTGCCAGCTCACCACAGGGACAGGGTAGCAATCAGCCCCAGCATTTT. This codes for CASSPQGQGSNQPQHF.

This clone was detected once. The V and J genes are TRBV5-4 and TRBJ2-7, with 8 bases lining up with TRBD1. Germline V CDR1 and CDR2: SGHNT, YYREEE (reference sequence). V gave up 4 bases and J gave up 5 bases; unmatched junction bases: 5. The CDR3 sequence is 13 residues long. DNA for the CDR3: TGTGCCAGCAGCCGGACAGGGACTGACGAGCAGTACTTC. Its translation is CASSRTGTDEQYF. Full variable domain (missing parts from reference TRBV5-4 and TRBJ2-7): ETGVTQSPTHLIKTRGQQVTLRCSSQSGHNTVSWYQQALGQGPQFIFQYYREEENGRGNFPPRFSGLQFPNYSSELNVNALELDDSALYLCASSRTGTDEQYFGPGTRLTVT.

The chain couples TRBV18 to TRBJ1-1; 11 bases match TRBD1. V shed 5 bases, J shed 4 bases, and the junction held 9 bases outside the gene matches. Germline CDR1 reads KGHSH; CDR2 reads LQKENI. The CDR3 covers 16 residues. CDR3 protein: CASSSSGQGAGTEAFF. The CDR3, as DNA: TGTGCCAGCTCATCTTCCGGACAGGGGGCGGGCACTGAAGCTTTCTTT.

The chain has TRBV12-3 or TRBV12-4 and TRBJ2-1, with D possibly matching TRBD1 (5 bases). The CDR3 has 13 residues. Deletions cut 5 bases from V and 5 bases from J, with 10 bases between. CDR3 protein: CASSAGPDNEQFF. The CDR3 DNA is TGTGCCAGCAGTGCAGGGCCGGACAATGAGCAGTTCTTC.

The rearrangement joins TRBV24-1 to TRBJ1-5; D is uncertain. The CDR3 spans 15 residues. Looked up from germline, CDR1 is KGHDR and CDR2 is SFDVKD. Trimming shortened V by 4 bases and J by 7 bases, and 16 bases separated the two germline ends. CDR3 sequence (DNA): TGTGCCACCAGTGACCCTGGAGAGATAGGCCAGCCCCAGCATTTT. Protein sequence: CATSDPGEIGQPQHF.

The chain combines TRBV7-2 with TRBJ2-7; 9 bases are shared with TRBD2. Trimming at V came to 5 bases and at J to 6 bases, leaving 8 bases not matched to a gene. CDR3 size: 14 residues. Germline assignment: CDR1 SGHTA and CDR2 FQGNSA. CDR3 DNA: TGTGCCAGCAGCATCTTAGCGGGGGTACCCGAGCAGTACTTC. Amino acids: CASSILAGVPEQYF.

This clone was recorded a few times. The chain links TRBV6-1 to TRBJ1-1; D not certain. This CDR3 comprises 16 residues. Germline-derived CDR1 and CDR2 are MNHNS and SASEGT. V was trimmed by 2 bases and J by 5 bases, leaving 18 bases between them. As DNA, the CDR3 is TGTGCCAGCAGTGAACACGAACGGTTCCTCGCGACTGAAGCTTTCTTT. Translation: CASSEHERFLATEAFF.

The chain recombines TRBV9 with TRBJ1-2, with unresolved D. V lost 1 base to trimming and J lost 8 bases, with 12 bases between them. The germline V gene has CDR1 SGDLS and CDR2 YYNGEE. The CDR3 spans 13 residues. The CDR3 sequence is CASSVSQAWGYTF. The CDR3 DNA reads TGTGCCAGCAGCGTAAGTCAGGCCTGGGGCTACACCTTC.

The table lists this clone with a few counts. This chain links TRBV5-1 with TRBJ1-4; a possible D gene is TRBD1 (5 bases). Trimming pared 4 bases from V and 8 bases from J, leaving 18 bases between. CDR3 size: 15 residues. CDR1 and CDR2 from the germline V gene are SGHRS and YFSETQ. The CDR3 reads CASSPWEGPREKLFF. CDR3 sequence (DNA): TGCGCCAGCAGCCCCTGGGAGGGGCCAAGGGAAAAACTGTTTTTT.

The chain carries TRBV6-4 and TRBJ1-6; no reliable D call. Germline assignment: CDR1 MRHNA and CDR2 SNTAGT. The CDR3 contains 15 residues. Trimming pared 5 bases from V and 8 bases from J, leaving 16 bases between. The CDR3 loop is CASSKYGRRDSPLHF. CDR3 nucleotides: TGTGCCAGCAGTAAATACGGGAGAAGGGATTCACCCCTCCACTTT.

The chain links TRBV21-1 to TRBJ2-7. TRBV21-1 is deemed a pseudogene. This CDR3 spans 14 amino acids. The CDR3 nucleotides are TGTGCCAGCAGCCCGAGGGACCGATACTACGAGCAGTACTTC. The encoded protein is CASSPRDRYYEQYF.

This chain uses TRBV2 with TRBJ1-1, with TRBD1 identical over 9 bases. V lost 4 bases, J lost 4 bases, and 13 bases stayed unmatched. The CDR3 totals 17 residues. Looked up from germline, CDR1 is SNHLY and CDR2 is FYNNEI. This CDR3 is CASSARTGTGRPTEAFF. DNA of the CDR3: TGTGCCAGCAGTGCTAGGACCGGGACAGGGAGACCCACTGAAGCTTTCTTT.